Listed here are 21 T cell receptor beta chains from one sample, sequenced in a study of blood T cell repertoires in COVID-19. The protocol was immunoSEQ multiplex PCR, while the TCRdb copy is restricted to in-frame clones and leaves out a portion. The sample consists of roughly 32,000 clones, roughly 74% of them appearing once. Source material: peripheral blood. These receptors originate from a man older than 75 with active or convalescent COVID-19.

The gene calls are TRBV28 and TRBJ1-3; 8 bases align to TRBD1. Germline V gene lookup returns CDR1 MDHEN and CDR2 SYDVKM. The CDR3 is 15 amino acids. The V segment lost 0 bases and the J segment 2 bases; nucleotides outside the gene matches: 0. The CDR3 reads CASSLWTGAGNTIYF. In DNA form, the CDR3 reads TGTGCCAGCAGTTTATGGACAGGGGCTGGAAACACCATATATTTT.

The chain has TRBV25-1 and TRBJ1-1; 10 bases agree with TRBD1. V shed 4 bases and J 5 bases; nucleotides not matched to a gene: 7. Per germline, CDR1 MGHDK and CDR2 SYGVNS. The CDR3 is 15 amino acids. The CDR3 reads CASSALPGQGTEAFF. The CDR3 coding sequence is TGTGCCAGCAGTGCCCTCCCGGGACAGGGGACTGAAGCTTTCTTT.

CDR3 amino acids: CASSSPRGWETQYF. CDR3 in DNA: TGCGCCAGCAGCTCCCCCCGCGGGTGGGAGACCCAGTACTTC. This chain links TRBV5-1 with TRBJ2-5; a weak D match, TRBD2 (5 bases). In germline, CDR1 is SGHRS, CDR2 YFSETQ. The V end lost 3 bases, the J end lost 5 bases, and 14 bases lay between the germline ends. The CDR3 extends over 14 amino acids.

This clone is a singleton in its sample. The CDR3 nucleotides read TGTGCCAGCAGACTAGCGGGAGTTCGGGGCGAGCAGTACTTC. Encoded protein: CASRLAGVRGEQYF. The chain carries TRBV27 and TRBJ2-7; 11 nucleotides agree with TRBD2. The germline V gene encodes CDR1 MNHEY and CDR2 SMNVEV (reference sequence). Germline trimming cut 6 bases from V and 6 bases from J; bases unmatched to any gene: 7. The CDR3 length is 14 residues.

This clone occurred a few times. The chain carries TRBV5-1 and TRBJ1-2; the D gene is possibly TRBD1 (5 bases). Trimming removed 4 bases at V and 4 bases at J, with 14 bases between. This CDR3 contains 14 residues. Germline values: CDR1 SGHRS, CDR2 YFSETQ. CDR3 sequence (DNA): TGCGCCAGCAGCAACGAAGGGGTTACCTATGGCTACACCTTC. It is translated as CASSNEGVTYGYTF.

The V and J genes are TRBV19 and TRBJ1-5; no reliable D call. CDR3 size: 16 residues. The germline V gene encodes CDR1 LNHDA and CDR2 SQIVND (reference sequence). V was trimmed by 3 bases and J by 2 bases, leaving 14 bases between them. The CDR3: CASSIGYGGGNQPQHF. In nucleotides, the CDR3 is TGTGCCAGTAGTATTGGATACGGCGGGGGCAATCAGCCCCAGCATTTT.

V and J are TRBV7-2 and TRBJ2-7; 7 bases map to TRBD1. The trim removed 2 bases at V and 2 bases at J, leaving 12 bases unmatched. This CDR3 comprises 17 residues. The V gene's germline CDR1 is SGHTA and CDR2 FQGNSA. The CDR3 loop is CASSLRVGQGVPYEQYF. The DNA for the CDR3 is TGTGCCAGCAGCTTACGTGTTGGGCAGGGGGTCCCCTACGAGCAGTACTTC.

CDR3 coding DNA: TGTGCCTGGGCGACAGGGGGAGAGACCCAGTACTTC. Protein product: CAWATGGETQYF. This rearrangement joins TRBV30 to TRBJ2-5, with TRBD1 matching over 9 bases. There are 12 residues in the CDR3. Losses at the gene ends were 5 bases for V and 4 bases for J; bases not matched to a gene: 2. Germline V CDR1 and CDR2: GTSNPN, SVGIG (reference sequence).

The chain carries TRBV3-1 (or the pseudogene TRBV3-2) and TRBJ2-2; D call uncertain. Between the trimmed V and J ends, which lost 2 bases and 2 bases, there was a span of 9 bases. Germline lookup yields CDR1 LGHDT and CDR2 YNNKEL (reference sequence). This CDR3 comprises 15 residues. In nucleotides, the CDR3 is TGTGCCAGCAGCCAAAGCCTTATAAACACCGGGGAGCTGTTTTTT. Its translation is CASSQSLINTGELFF.

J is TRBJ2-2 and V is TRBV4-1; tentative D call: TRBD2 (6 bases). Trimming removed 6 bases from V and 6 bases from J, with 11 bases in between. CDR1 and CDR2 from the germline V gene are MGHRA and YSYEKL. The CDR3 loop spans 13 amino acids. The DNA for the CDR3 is TGCGCCAGCAGAGAGACTAGTGCCGGGGAGCTGTTTTTT. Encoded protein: CASRETSAGELFF.

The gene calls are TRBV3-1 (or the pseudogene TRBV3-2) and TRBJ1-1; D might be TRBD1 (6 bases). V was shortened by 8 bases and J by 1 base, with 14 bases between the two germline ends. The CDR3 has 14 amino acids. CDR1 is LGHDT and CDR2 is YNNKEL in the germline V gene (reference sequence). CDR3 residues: CASRYRETNTEAFF. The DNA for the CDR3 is TGTGCCAGCCGCTACAGGGAGACGAACACTGAAGCTTTCTTT.

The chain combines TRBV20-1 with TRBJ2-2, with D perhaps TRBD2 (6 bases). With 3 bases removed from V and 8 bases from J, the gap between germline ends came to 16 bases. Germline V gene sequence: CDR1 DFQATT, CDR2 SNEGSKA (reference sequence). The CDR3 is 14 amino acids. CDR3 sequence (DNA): TGCAGTGCTAGTCTACCGGGAGTAGAGGGGGAGCTGTTTTTT. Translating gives CSASLPGVEGELFF.

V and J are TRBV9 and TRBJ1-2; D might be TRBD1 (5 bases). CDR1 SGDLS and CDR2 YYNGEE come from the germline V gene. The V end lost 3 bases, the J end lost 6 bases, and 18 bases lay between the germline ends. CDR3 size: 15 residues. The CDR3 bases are TGTGCCAGCAGCGAAGACCCAGGGCTTTTACATGGCTACACCTTC. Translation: CASSEDPGLLHGYTF.

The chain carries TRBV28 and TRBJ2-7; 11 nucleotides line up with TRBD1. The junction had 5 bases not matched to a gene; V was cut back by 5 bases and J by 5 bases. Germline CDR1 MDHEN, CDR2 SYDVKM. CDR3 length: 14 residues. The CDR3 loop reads CASSGTGGGHEQYF. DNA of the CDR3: TGTGCCAGCAGTGGGACAGGGGGTGGGCACGAGCAGTACTTC.

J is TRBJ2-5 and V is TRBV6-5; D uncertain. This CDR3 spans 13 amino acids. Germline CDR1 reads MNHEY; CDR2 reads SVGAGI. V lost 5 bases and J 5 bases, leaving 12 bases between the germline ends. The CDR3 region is CASSMNIKETQYF. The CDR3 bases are TGTGCCAGCAGTATGAACATTAAGGAGACCCAGTACTTC.

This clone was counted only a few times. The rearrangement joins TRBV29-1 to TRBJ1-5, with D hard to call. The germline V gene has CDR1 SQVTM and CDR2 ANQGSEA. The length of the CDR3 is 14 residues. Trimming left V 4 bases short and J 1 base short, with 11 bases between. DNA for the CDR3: TGCAGCGTTGGCGGAGGGTTCAGCAATCAGCCCCAGCATTTT. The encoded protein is CSVGGGFSNQPQHF.

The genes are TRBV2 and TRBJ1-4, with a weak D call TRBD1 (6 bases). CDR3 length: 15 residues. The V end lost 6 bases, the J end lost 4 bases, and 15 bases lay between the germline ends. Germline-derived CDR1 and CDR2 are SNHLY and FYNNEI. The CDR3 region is CASSEQGLYNEKLFF. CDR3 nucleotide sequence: TGTGCCAGCAGCGAACAGGGACTTTATAATGAAAAACTGTTTTTT.

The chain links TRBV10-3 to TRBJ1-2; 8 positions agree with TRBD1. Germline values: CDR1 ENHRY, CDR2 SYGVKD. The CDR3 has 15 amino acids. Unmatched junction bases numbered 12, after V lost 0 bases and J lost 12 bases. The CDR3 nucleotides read TGTGCCATCAGTGAGTCATCGGGTTCAGGGGGCAGGCACACCTTC. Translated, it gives CAISESSGSGGRHTF.

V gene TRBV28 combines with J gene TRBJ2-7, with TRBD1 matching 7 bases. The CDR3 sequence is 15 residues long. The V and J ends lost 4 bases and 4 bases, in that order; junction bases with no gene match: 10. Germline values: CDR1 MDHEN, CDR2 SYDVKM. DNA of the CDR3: TGTGCCAGCAGTTCTGGCCGGGACAGATATTACGAGCAGTACTTC. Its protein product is CASSSGRDRYYEQYF. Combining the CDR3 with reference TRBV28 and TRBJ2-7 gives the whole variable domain DVKVTQSSRYLVKRTGEKVFLECVQDMDHENMFWYRQDPGLGLRLIYFSYDVKMKEKGDIPEGYSVSREKKERFSLILESASTNQTSMYLCASSSGRDRYYEQYFGPGTRLTVT.

As DNA, the CDR3 is TGTGCCAGCAGCACGGGACTCCTCGGCACTAATGAAAAACTGTTTTTT. This translates into CASSTGLLGTNEKLFF. The chain combines TRBV7-9 with TRBJ1-4; weak D call: TRBD1 (5 bases). V was pared by 5 bases and J by 2 bases, with 15 bases between. Germline CDR1 SEHNR, CDR2 FQNEAQ (reference sequence). This CDR3 spans 16 amino acids. Using reference TRBV7-9 and TRBJ1-4 for the parts outside the CDR3, the full variable domain is DTGVSQNPRHKITKRGQNVTFRCDPISEHNRLYWYRQTLGQGPEFLTYFQNEAQLEKSRLLSDRFSAERPKGSFSTLEIQRTEQGDSAMYLCASSTGLLGTNEKLFFGSGTQLSVL.

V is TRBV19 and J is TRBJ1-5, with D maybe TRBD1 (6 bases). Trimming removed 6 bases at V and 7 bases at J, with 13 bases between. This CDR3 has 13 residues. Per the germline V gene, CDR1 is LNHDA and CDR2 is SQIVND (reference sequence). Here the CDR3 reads CASRNRELQPQHF. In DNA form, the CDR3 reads TGTGCCAGTAGAAACAGGGAATTGCAGCCCCAGCATTTT.